This passage covers 13 T cell receptor beta chains from one sample sequenced in a study of blood T cells in healthy people across ages. The authors ran a second PCR of roughly 6 to 12 cycles using a sample-barcoded 5' primer and a J-beta primer mix. Each CDR3 protein is one row after TCRdb ran MiXCR on the 5' RACE reads. The data hold about 570,000 distinct CDR3 sequences, with around a quarter observed a single time. Separately, the same data were catalogued under a study of T cells of mothers and their children.

Sequenced sample: blood. These receptors originate from a boy younger than 10 in good health.

This clonotype showed up many times. CDR3 amino acids: CASRPDYRGNEQFF. The CDR3, as DNA: TGCGCCAGCAGACCGGACTACCGCGGCAATGAGCAGTTCTTC. The chain combines TRBV4-3 with TRBJ2-1, with D perhaps TRBD2 (6 bases). V was shortened by 6 bases and J by 6 bases, with 15 bases between the two germline ends. Germline V gene sequence: CDR1 LGHNA, CDR2 YSLEER. The CDR3 has 14 residues.

The rearrangement links TRBV11-2 to TRBJ2-3; TRBD1 is a possible D gene (5 bases). The ends were cut back, 4 bases at V and 2 bases at J, with 10 bases in the middle. This CDR3 spans 14 amino acids. CDR1 and CDR2 from the germline V gene are SGHAT and FQNNGV. In DNA form, the CDR3 reads TGTGCCAGCAGCTCTTACAGGTACACAGATACGCAGTATTTT. Its translation is CASSSYRYTDTQYF.

This clonotype has more than one count but fewer than ten. The chain has TRBV28 and TRBJ2-5, with D maybe TRBD2 (6 bases). V lost 6 bases, J lost 9 bases, and 8 bases lay in between. Germline assignment: CDR1 MDHEN and CDR2 SYDVKM. This CDR3 spans 10 amino acids. The CDR3 region has the DNA TGTGCCAGCAGACGCGGGGCCCAGTACTTC. Protein: CASRRGAQYF.

The chain links TRBV12-3 or TRBV12-4 to TRBJ1-1; 9 nucleotides match TRBD1. The junction had 14 bases not matched to a gene; V was cut back by 6 bases and J by 6 bases. This CDR3 is 16 amino acids long. The CDR3 DNA reads TGTGCCAGCAGCCGAACAAGGGGACAGGGTGACTCTGAAGCTTTCTTT. Amino acid sequence: CASSRTRGQGDSEAFF.

This clonotype was seen a few times. The rearrangement links TRBV18 to TRBJ2-5, with D perhaps TRBD1 (6 bases). Germline-derived CDR1 and CDR2 are KGHSH and LQKENI. CDR3 length: 16 residues. V was shortened by 1 base and J by 6 bases, with 18 bases between the two germline ends. The CDR3 is CASSPRGTSSEQTQYF. In DNA, the CDR3 is TGTGCCAGCTCACCACGGGGGACAAGTTCCGAGCAGACCCAGTACTTC.

The rearrangement uses TRBV29-1 and TRBJ1-2; no clear D gene. The germline V and J ends were trimmed by 5 bases and 0 bases, with 19 bases remaining between them. The CDR3 length is 16 residues. Germline CDR1 is SQVTM and CDR2 is ANQGSEA. The CDR3 is CSVFGPSPTANYGYTF. In nucleotides, the CDR3 is TGCAGCGTTTTTGGCCCTTCCCCCACAGCTAACTATGGCTACACCTTC.

The chain uses TRBV6-5 and TRBJ1-2; 7 nucleotides match TRBD1. The CDR3 consists of 14 residues. The germline CDR1 and CDR2 sequences are MNHEY and SVGAGI. J was trimmed by 6 bases and V by 2 bases; bases with no gene match: 6. CDR3 loop: CASSYMGTEHGYTF. CDR3 nucleotide sequence: TGTGCCAGCAGTTACATGGGGACAGAACATGGCTACACCTTC.

This clonotype has just a few counts. The chain carries TRBV9 and TRBJ1-5; 8 nucleotides align to TRBD1. This CDR3 has 15 amino acids. J lost 10 bases, V lost 1 base, and 10 bases had no gene match. Germline assignment: CDR1 SGDLS and CDR2 YYNGEE. CDR3 nucleotide sequence: TGTGCCAGCAGCGTACAGGGACAGGTTCTGGATCCCCAGCATTTT. Translated, it gives CASSVQGQVLDPQHF. The entire variable domain, with the rest obtained from reference TRBV9 and TRBJ1-5, is as follows: DSGVTQTPKHLITATGQRVTLRCSPRSGDLSVYWYQQSLDQGLQFLIQYYNGEERAKGNILERFSAQQFPDLHSELNLSSLELGDSALYFCASSVQGQVLDPQHFGDGTRLSIL.

The rearrangement uses TRBV20-1 and TRBJ2-7; perhaps TRBD2 as D (5 bases). The CDR3 runs 17 residues. Germline V lookup: CDR1 DFQATT, CDR2 SNEGSKA (reference sequence). The ends were cut back, 0 bases at V and 0 bases at J, with 18 bases in the middle. CDR3 amino acids: CSARDDVRLLSSYEQYF. The CDR3 nucleotides are TGCAGTGCTAGAGATGACGTAAGACTATTGAGCTCCTACGAGCAGTACTTC.

This chain joins TRBV11-2 and TRBJ2-5, with D possibly being TRBD1 (5 bases). CDR1 is SGHAT, CDR2 FQNNGV, per germline. V lost 2 bases and J lost 4, with 14 bases in between. This CDR3 is built from 15 residues. The chain's CDR3 is CASSLTPRRGETQYF. In DNA, the CDR3 is TGTGCCAGCAGCTTAACTCCCCGTAGGGGAGAGACCCAGTACTTC.

Only a few counts were recorded for this clonotype. The chain is built from TRBV12-3 or TRBV12-4 and TRBJ1-5; D gene unclear. The CDR3 runs 12 residues. V gave up 3 bases and J gave up 5 bases, with 5 bases separating them. DNA of the CDR3: TGTGCCAGCAGTTTCTGGGATCAGCCCCAGCATTTT. Its translation is CASSFWDQPQHF.

There are many counts of this clonotype. The chain uses TRBV5-5 and TRBJ2-2, with no clear D. V lost 7 bases to trimming and J lost 3 bases, with 7 bases between them. The CDR3 loop spans 12 amino acids. Germline values: CDR1 SGHKS, CDR2 YYEKEE (reference sequence). The CDR3 bases are TGTGCCAGCCCAAGGGACACCGGGGAGCTGTTTTTT. Amino acid sequence: CASPRDTGELFF.

The table lists this clonotype with many counts. The chain employs TRBV7-2 and TRBJ2-1; tentative D call: TRBD2 (5 bases). The closer fit of TRBJ2-7 to the DNA end suggests the J call may be wrong. The CDR3 runs to 12 residues. Germline assignment: CDR1 SGHTA and CDR2 FQGNSA. CDR3 loop: CASSLDRGGQYF. CDR3 in DNA: TGTGCCAGCAGCTTAGATCGTGGAGGGCAGTACTTC.